This passage covers 24 T cell receptor beta chains from one sample sequenced in a study of vaccination effects on CD4 cells after COVID-19. Following a roughly 10-day culture, CD4+ T cells were purified. Which antigens these TCRs recognize remains unknown. Generated by immunoSEQ multiplex PCR, the TCRdb table keeps only in-frame clones and is missing some. There are 45,000 to 60,000 clones in the sample; about 78% occur only once, and 12% lies in the top ten. Sequencing used CD4+ T cells from PBMCs cultured without peptide, obtained before COVID-19 vaccination. All receptors come from a human donor who had a prior SARS-CoV-2 infection.

This clone occurred a few times. The genes are TRBV9 and TRBJ2-1; D is uncertain. V dropped 0 bases and J dropped 3 bases, with 10 bases sitting between them. Germline CDR1 and CDR2: SGDLS and YYNGEE. CDR3 length: 15 amino acids. CDR3 residues: CASSVANYHYNEQFF. CDR3 bases: TGTGCCAGCAGCGTAGCTAACTACCACTACAATGAGCAGTTCTTC.

This chain uses TRBV19 with TRBJ1-5; D might be TRBD1 (6 bases). This CDR3 region has 17 residues. V was pared by 1 base and J by 0 bases, with 13 bases between. CDR1 and CDR2 from the germline V gene are LNHDA and SQIVND (reference sequence). CDR3 sequence reads: CASSIGLQGYSNQPQHF. In DNA, the CDR3 is TGTGCCAGTAGTATAGGACTACAGGGATATAGCAATCAGCCCCAGCATTTT.

V is TRBV7-2 and J is TRBJ2-1; D may be TRBD2 (5 bases). In germline, CDR1 is SGHTA, CDR2 FQGNSA. V shed 5 bases and J shed 3 bases, with 11 bases lying between them. The length of the CDR3 is 14 residues. The chain's CDR3 is CASSHGLGYNEQFF. CDR3 bases: TGTGCCAGCAGCCACGGACTGGGCTACAATGAGCAGTTCTTC.

The genes are TRBV5-1 and TRBJ1-1, with 7 bases fitting TRBD1. The germline gives CDR1 SGHRS, CDR2 YFSETQ. Germline trimming cut 2 bases from V and 3 bases from J; bases unmatched to any gene: 4. The CDR3 is made up of 14 amino acids. The CDR3 reads CASSFGQGDTEAFF. In DNA, the CDR3 is TGCGCCAGCAGCTTTGGGCAGGGGGACACTGAAGCTTTCTTT.

This clone was found once. The chain is built from TRBV28 and TRBJ1-2; TRBD1 is a possible D gene (5 bases). The CDR3 sequence is 12 residues long. Germline V gene sequence: CDR1 MDHEN, CDR2 SYDVKM. Trimming left V 10 bases short and J 0 bases short, with 9 bases between. CDR3 in DNA: TGTGCCACTGCAGGGCCTAACTATGGCTACACCTTC. Translating gives CATAGPNYGYTF.

The chain couples TRBV24-1 to TRBJ1-5, with D hard to call. Germline V gene lookup returns CDR1 KGHDR and CDR2 SFDVKD. V shed 9 bases and J shed 2 bases, with 25 bases lying between them. The CDR3 is made up of 18 amino acids. The CDR3 sequence: CATEWGVLENRGNQPQHF. Written as DNA, the CDR3 is TGTGCCACCGAGTGGGGAGTTCTTGAGAATAGGGGCAATCAGCCCCAGCATTTT.

This clone was recorded a few times. V is TRBV5-1 and J is TRBJ2-7; D gene unclear. The CDR3 loop spans 12 amino acids. The germline V gene has CDR1 SGHRS and CDR2 YFSETQ. The ends were cut back, 3 bases at V and 5 bases at J, with 9 bases in the middle. CDR3 nucleotides: TGCGCCAGCAGCTCCCAAAGGAACGAGCAGTACTTC. It codes for CASSSQRNEQYF. Combining the CDR3 with reference TRBV5-1 and TRBJ2-7 gives the whole variable domain KAGVTQTPRYLIKTRGQQVTLSCSPISGHRSVSWYQQTPGQGLQFLFEYFSETQRNKGNFPGRFSGRQFSNSRSEMNVSTLELGDSALYLCASSSQRNEQYFGPGTRLTVT.

This chain links TRBV24-1 with TRBJ2-1; 7 bases are shared with TRBD1. The CDR3 is 19 amino acids. V was clipped by 4 bases and J by 2 bases; unmatched bases: 16. CDR1 is KGHDR and CDR2 is SFDVKD in the germline V gene. The CDR3 nucleotides are TGTGCCACCAGTGACCTTTCCTCACGACAGGGTCGCCCCTACAATGAGCAGTTCTTC. Protein product: CATSDLSSRQGRPYNEQFF.

The rearrangement links TRBV7-2 to TRBJ2-2, with 8 bases lining up with TRBD2. Germline-derived CDR1 and CDR2 are SGHTA and FQGNSA. The CDR3 has 17 amino acids. Trimming took 5 bases from V and 3 from J; bases not matched to a gene: 11. The CDR3 coding sequence is TGTGCCAGCAGCCGGGTCTTGGCGGGGGGATACACCGGGGAGCTGTTTTTT. Translated: CASSRVLAGGYTGELFF.

The chain has TRBV10-3 and TRBJ2-5; TRBD2 is a possible D gene (6 bases). From germline, CDR1 is ENHRY and CDR2 SYGVKD. The CDR3 spans 16 residues. Between the trimmed V and J ends, which lost 10 bases and 5 bases, there was a span of 26 bases. CDR3 DNA: TGTGCCACCCGGGGGAGTGGGGGATCCACCTGGGAGACCCAGTACTTC. This sequence encodes CATRGSGGSTWETQYF.

The rearrangement uses TRBV5-4 and TRBJ1-6; D possibly corresponds to TRBD1 (5 bases). This CDR3 has 17 amino acids. The germline V gene encodes CDR1 SGHNT and CDR2 YYREEE (reference sequence). Trimming cost V 0 bases and J 0 bases, with 10 bases left between them. CDR3 coding DNA: TGTGCCAGCAGCTTGGGGGGGGGTAGCTCCTATAATTCACCCCTCCACTTT. It yields the protein CASSLGGGSSYNSPLHF. Looking up the rest from reference TRBV5-4 and TRBJ1-6 gives the full variable domain: ETGVTQSPTHLIKTRGQQVTLRCSSQSGHNTVSWYQQALGQGPQFIFQYYREEENGRGNFPPRFSGLQFPNYSSELNVNALELDDSALYLCASSLGGGSSYNSPLHFGNGTRLTVT.

This clone turned up a few times. This sequence joins TRBV5-1 and TRBJ2-3; D remains ambiguous. Trimming cost V 5 bases and J 2 bases, with 15 bases left between them. This CDR3 is built from 15 residues. CDR1 is SGHRS and CDR2 is YFSETQ in the germline V gene. CDR3 bases: TGCGCCAGCAGTCTCGTTAGGGTCTCCACAGATACGCAGTATTTT. Translating gives CASSLVRVSTDTQYF.

This chain joins TRBV7-2 and TRBJ2-7; D gene ambiguous. The CDR3 is made up of 14 amino acids. V gave up 2 bases and J gave up 0 bases, with 8 bases separating them. The germline V gene has CDR1 SGHTA and CDR2 FQGNSA. CDR3 bases: TGTGCCAGCAGCTTATCCGGGCTCTCCTACGAGCAGTACTTC. Translating gives CASSLSGLSYEQYF.

The chain recombines TRBV19 with TRBJ2-5, with TRBD2 identical over 13 bases. The CDR3 is 16 residues long. The ends lost 3 bases at V and 1 base at J; junction bases unmatched: 2. CDR1 is LNHDA and CDR2 is SQIVND in the germline V gene (reference sequence). CDR3 nucleotide sequence: TGTGCCAGTAGTATCCGGACTAGCGGGAGCCAAGAGACCCAGTACTTC. This codes for CASSIRTSGSQETQYF. The full variable domain, rest sourced from reference TRBV19 and TRBJ2-5, is DGGITQSPKYLFRKEGQNVTLSCEQNLNHDAMYWYRQDPGQGLRLIYYSQIVNDFQKGDIAEGYSVSREKKESFPLTVTSAQKNPTAFYLCASSIRTSGSQETQYFGPGTRLLVL.

The chain couples TRBV5-5 to TRBJ1-1; D call uncertain. Trimming removed 0 bases at V and 0 bases at J, with 9 bases between. The CDR3 runs 15 residues. Germline CDR1 is SGHKS and CDR2 is YYEKEE (reference sequence). CDR3 residues: CASSLGLRLNTEAFF. CDR3 bases: TGTGCCAGCAGCTTGGGTCTCAGACTGAACACTGAAGCTTTCTTT.

The CDR3 reads CASSVAGNLGYGYTF. In DNA, the CDR3 is TGTGCCAGCAGCGTAGCAGGGAACCTAGGGTATGGCTACACCTTC. The chain employs TRBV9 and TRBJ1-2; D perhaps matches TRBD1 (5 bases). Germline V gives CDR1 SGDLS, CDR2 YYNGEE. The CDR3 is 15 residues long. The V and J ends lost 0 bases and 5 bases respectively, with 14 bases between them. The complete variable domain, with remaining parts taken from reference TRBV9 and TRBJ1-2, reads DSGVTQTPKHLITATGQRVTLRCSPRSGDLSVYWYQQSLDQGLQFLIQYYNGEERAKGNILERFSAQQFPDLHSELNLSSLELGDSALYFCASSVAGNLGYGYTFGSGTRLTVV.

The chain combines TRBV5-1 with TRBJ1-1, with TRBD1 matching 7 bases. Trimming cost V 0 bases and J 1 base; bases outside gene matches: 3. Germline assignment: CDR1 SGHRS and CDR2 YFSETQ. CDR3 length: 15 amino acids. The CDR3 DNA reads as TGCGCCAGCAGCTTGGCCGGGACAGAGAACACTGAAGCTTTCTTT. Translation gives CASSLAGTENTEAFF.

The rearrangement links TRBV5-1 to TRBJ2-2; D is unclear. Per germline, CDR1 SGHRS and CDR2 YFSETQ. Trimming took off 0 bases at V and 6 bases at J, with 12 bases between the two ends. The CDR3 extends over 15 amino acids. The CDR3 region has the DNA TGCGCCAGCAGCTTGGACCTATCTGTGGCCGGGGAGCTGTTTTTT. It is translated as CASSLDLSVAGELFF.

About this clone itself: An end of the junction does not agree with germline; a read error may underlie this. The chain carries TRBV27 and TRBJ1-6, with a possible D match to TRBD1 (5 bases). Germline V gives CDR1 MNHEY, CDR2 SMNVEV (reference sequence). This CDR3 has 15 amino acids. The CDR3 nucleotides are TGTGCCAGCGGTTTTTTAGGGGCAGATAATTCACCCCTCCACTTT. It is translated as CASGFLGADNSPLHF.

The rearrangement uses TRBV7-8 and TRBJ2-3; tentative D call: TRBD2 (6 bases). V dropped 5 bases and J dropped 4 bases, with 16 bases sitting between them. Germline CDR1 is SGHVS and CDR2 is FQNEAQ. The length of the CDR3 is 15 residues. The CDR3 DNA reads TGTGCCAGCAGCCTCCGGGGGTCAGGGCCAGATACGCAGTATTTT. It specifies CASSLRGSGPDTQYF. Filled out from reference TRBV7-8 and TRBJ2-3, the complete variable domain reads GAGVSQSPRYKVAKRGQDVALRCDPISGHVSLFWYQQALGQGPEFLTYFQNEAQLDKSGLPSDRFFAERPEGSVSTLKIQRTQQEDSAVYLCASSLRGSGPDTQYFGPGTRLTVL.

The rearrangement uses TRBV5-4 and TRBJ2-3; 9 bases align to TRBD2. The CDR3 runs 16 residues. The J segment lost 3 bases and the V segment lost 2 bases, leaving 7 bases of the junction unmatched. Germline assignment: CDR1 SGHNT and CDR2 YYREEE (reference sequence). The CDR3 protein is CASSFLTSGLTDTQYF. The CDR3 DNA reads TGTGCCAGCAGCTTTTTGACTAGCGGATTAACAGATACGCAGTATTTT.

The chain carries TRBV7-2 and TRBJ2-2, with 10 bases matching TRBD2. After removal of 4 bases from V and 7 bases from J, the junction contained 9 bases not matched to a gene. The CDR3 consists of 16 residues. Germline assignment: CDR1 SGHTA and CDR2 FQGNSA. The CDR3 DNA sequence: TGTGCCAGCAGCTCCTTTGGGACTAGCGTTGGCGGGGAGCTGTTTTTT. It translates to CASSSFGTSVGGELFF.

The chain couples TRBV11-2 to TRBJ2-1, with TRBD1 matching over 8 bases. Germline V gives CDR1 SGHAT, CDR2 FQNNGV. V was pared by 6 bases and J by 6 bases, with 10 bases of the junction left unmatched. The CDR3 length is 15 residues. The CDR3 is CASRGPTGVGNEQFF. Here the CDR3 DNA reads TGTGCCAGCAGGGGCCCGACAGGGGTGGGCAATGAGCAGTTCTTC.

The chain joins TRBV2 to TRBJ2-3, with 8 positions matching TRBD1. This CDR3 contains 13 residues. V was clipped by 5 bases and J by 4 bases; unmatched bases: 2. CDR1 is SNHLY and CDR2 is FYNNEI in the germline V gene. The CDR3 sequence is CASSLTGADTQYF. CDR3 coding DNA: TGTGCCAGCAGTTTGACAGGGGCAGATACGCAGTATTTT.